The rows below give T cell receptor beta chains drawn from one sample of a study of cytotoxic CD8 clonotypes in ibrutinib-treated CLL. Some clones are missing from TCRdb's copy, which holds only in-frame ones; the method was immunoSEQ multiplex PCR. Counted here are tens of thousands of clones, approximately 71% occurring once; the ten biggest clones make up about 40%. Sequences were derived from PBMCs, sampled after 12 months of ibrutinib treatment. Every receptor here comes from a human donor with chronic lymphocytic leukemia. CDR3s include the opening cysteine and the closing phenylalanine or tryptophan. The D gene is left open where the match is weak. A clone size is listed for some rows: how often the clone was seen (once, few, many), or a class if it is expanded.

V gene	clone size	D gene	J gene	CDR3 length	CDR3 protein	CDR3 DNA
TRBV6-1	.	.	TRBJ1-1	15	CASTRPTYRNTEAFF	TGTGCCAGCACCCGCCCAACATACAGGAACACTGAAGCTTTCTTT
TRBV30	few	.	TRBJ2-7	13	CAWSVSVEDEQYF	TGTGCCTGGAGTGTATCGGTGGAGGACGAGCAGTACTTC
TRBV29-1	.	.	TRBJ2-3	12	CSVVAGIDTQYF	TGCAGCGTTGTTGCAGGGATCGATACGCAGTATTTT
TRBV5-1	.	TRBD1	TRBJ2-3	15	CASSFGDRVTDTQYF	TGCGCCAGCAGCTTTGGTGACAGGGTCACAGATACGCAGTATTTT
TRBV2	few	.	TRBJ2-1	16	CASSDLGQGSYNEQFF	TGTGCCAGCAGTGATTTGGGACAAGGCTCCTACAATGAGCAGTTCTTC
TRBV5-1	.	.	TRBJ2-1	11	CASGRGNEQFF	TGCGCCAGCGGACGTGGGAATGAGCAGTTCTTC
TRBV5-1	.	.	TRBJ2-3	14	CASSLLRGTDTQYF	TGCGCCAGCAGCTTGCTGCGGGGCACAGATACGCAGTATTTT
TRBV9	.	TRBD2	TRBJ2-1	17	CASSVRLAGDRRDEQFF	TGTGCCAGCAGCGTTCGACTAGCGGGAGACCGTAGGGATGAGCAGTTCTTC
TRBV18	.	TRBD1	TRBJ2-1	15	CASSLGQTFYNEQFF	TGTGCCAGCTCACTGGGACAGACATTTTACAATGAGCAGTTCTTC
TRBV4-3	few	TRBD2	TRBJ2-7	16	CASSQDRAGGSYEQYF	TGCGCCAGCAGCCAAGATAGGGCGGGAGGCTCCTACGAGCAGTACTTC
TRBV6-6	.	TRBD1	TRBJ1-5	16	CASSYSGQEAGQPQHF	TGTGCCAGCAGTTACTCGGGACAGGAGGCCGGTCAGCCCCAGCATTTT
TRBV2	.	.	TRBJ2-5	13	CASSDGGRETQYF	TGTGCCAGCAGTGATGGGGGCCGAGAGACCCAGTACTTC
TRBV7-7	.	TRBD2	TRBJ2-5	14	CASSPTSGQETQYF	TGTGCCAGCAGCCCCACTAGCGGCCAAGAGACCCAGTACTTC
TRBV4-1	.	.	TRBJ1-4	15	CASSLGGGDNEKLFF	TGCGCCAGCAGCCTTGGCGGGGGCGATAATGAAAAACTGTTTTTT
TRBV6-5	.	TRBD1	TRBJ2-7	12	CASSRTGDEQYF	TGTGCCAGCAGCCGAACAGGGGATGAGCAGTACTTC
TRBV2	many	.	TRBJ1-5	16	CASTRSDAHSNQPQHF	TGTGCCAGCACAAGGTCGGACGCACATAGCAATCAGCCCCAGCATTTT
TRBV6-1	.	TRBD1	TRBJ1-3	16	CASSARQGFSGNTIYF	TGTGCCAGCAGTGCACGACAGGGTTTCTCTGGAAACACCATATATTTT
TRBV28	.	.	TRBJ1-5	16	CASSPYLGSGNQPQHF	TGTGCCAGCAGTCCCTACCTGGGTTCGGGCAATCAGCCCCAGCATTTT
TRBV10-1	.	TRBD2	TRBJ2-3	15	CASSELAGGGDTQYF	TGCGCCAGCAGTGAACTAGCGGGAGGCGGGGATACGCAGTATTTT
TRBV27	once	.	TRBJ1-5	14	CASSFSGHNQPQHF	TGTGCCAGCAGTTTCAGCGGACACAATCAGCCCCAGCATTTT
TRBV5-4	once	TRBD2	TRBJ2-3	13	CASSGGGTDTQYF	TGTGCCAGCAGCGGGGGGGGCACAGATACGCAGTATTTT
TRBV28	few	TRBD2	TRBJ2-2	18	CASSAFFGLAPNTGELFF	TGTGCCAGCAGTGCATTTTTTGGACTAGCACCGAACACCGGGGAGCTGTTTTTT
TRBV5-1	.	.	TRBJ1-1	14	CASSPQPMNTEAFF	TGCGCCAGCAGCCCCCAACCCATGAACACTGAAGCTTTCTTT
TRBV6-6	.	.	TRBJ1-2	12	CASSPQGLRDTF	TGTGCCAGCAGTCCTCAGGGGTTGCGAGACACCTTC
TRBV28	.	TRBD1	TRBJ1-1	13	CASRGTANTEAFF	TGTGCCAGCAGGGGGACAGCGAACACTGAAGCTTTCTTT
TRBV29-1	.	.	TRBJ1-2	14	CSAEGTVDIYGETF	TGCAGCGCCGAGGGGACGGTGGATATCTATGGCGAGACCTTC
TRBV5-4	.	.	TRBJ2-4	15	CASSLGAEAKNIQYF	TGTGCCAGCAGCTTGGGGGCGGAAGCCAAAAACATTCAGTACTTC
TRBV19	.	TRBD1	TRBJ2-3	16	CASSRWDRGSSDTQYF	TGTGCCAGTAGTAGATGGGACAGGGGATCGTCAGATACGCAGTATTTT
TRBV18	.	.	TRBJ2-7	13	CASSPQDSGIGYF	TGTGCCAGCTCACCACAGGATAGCGGCATAGGGTACTTC
TRBV29-1	.	TRBD2	TRBJ2-7	16	CSVEDPTSGSVYEQYF	TGCAGCGTTGAAGACCCTACTAGCGGGAGTGTATACGAGCAGTACTTC
TRBV9	.	TRBD2	TRBJ2-2	14	CASSVTSGAGELFF	TGTGCCAGCAGCGTGACTAGCGGGGCCGGGGAGCTGTTTTTT
TRBV5-1	.	TRBD2	TRBJ2-2	16	CASSLVRTRYSGELFF	TGCGCCAGCAGCTTGGTTCGGACTAGGTATTCCGGGGAGCTGTTTTTT
TRBV9	.	TRBD2	TRBJ2-2	18	CASSVGLAGGFDTGELFF	TGTGCCAGCAGCGTAGGACTAGCGGGAGGATTTGACACCGGGGAGCTGTTTTTT
TRBV30	.	.	TRBJ2-7	15	CAWSRRDLHSYEQYF	TGTGCCTGGAGTCGCCGGGACCTCCACTCCTACGAGCAGTACTTC
TRBV6-5	.	.	TRBJ1-1	14	CASRLGTGNTEAFF	TGTGCCAGCAGGCTTGGGACGGGGAACACTGAAGCTTTCTTT
TRBV5-1	.	.	TRBJ2-1	12	CASSTGGSEQFF	TGCGCCAGCAGCACCGGAGGGAGTGAGCAGTTCTTC
TRBV6-5	.	.	TRBJ1-1	11	CASTQGTEAFF	TGTGCCAGCACCCAAGGCACTGAAGCTTTCTTT
TRBV5-5	few	TRBD2	TRBJ2-7	15	CASSLEREGLYEQYF	TGTGCCAGCAGCTTAGAGCGGGAGGGCCTCTACGAGCAGTACTTC
TRBV9	.	TRBD2	TRBJ2-5	15	CASSVGGRGQETQYF	TGTGCCAGCAGCGTAGGCGGGAGGGGCCAAGAGACCCAGTACTTC
TRBV5-1	.	.	TRBJ2-7	13	CASSSQRGNEQYF	TGCGCCAGCAGCTCCCAACGCGGGAACGAGCAGTACTTC
TRBV6-4	.	TRBD1	TRBJ2-7	16	CASSDVRDRETYEQYF	TGTGCCAGCAGTGACGTCCGGGACAGGGAGACCTACGAGCAGTACTTC
TRBV6-4	.	TRBD2	TRBJ2-4	18	CASTPPTSGLLAKNIQYF	TGTGCCAGCACGCCCCCCACTAGCGGGTTACTAGCCAAAAACATTCAGTACTTC
TRBV30	.	TRBD2	TRBJ2-7	12	CAWTVGQRGISF	TGTGCCTGGACCGTGGGCCAGCGGGGTATATCCTTC
TRBV30	few	.	TRBJ1-2	13	CAWSVQGSAGYTF	TGTGCCTGGAGTGTACAAGGGTCAGCTGGCTACACCTTC
TRBV5-1	.	.	TRBJ2-3	12	CASSLGGDTQYF	TGCGCCAGCAGCTTAGGGGGAGATACGCAGTATTTT
TRBV30	.	TRBD2	TRBJ2-1	15	CAWTELAGVPNEQFF	TGTGCCTGGACCGAACTAGCGGGAGTCCCCAATGAGCAGTTCTTC
TRBV30	.	TRBD1	TRBJ1-3	15	CAWSLNTGVGNTIYF	TGTGCCTGGAGCTTAAATACAGGGGTCGGAAACACCATATATTTT
TRBV6-5	once	.	TRBJ1-1	15	CASSPTWRSGTEAFF	TGTGCCAGCAGTCCCACCTGGAGGTCTGGGACTGAAGCTTTCTTT
TRBV18	once	TRBD1	TRBJ2-7	16	CASSSLSGTGGSEQYF	TGTGCCAGCTCATCGTTATCCGGGACAGGGGGCAGCGAGCAGTACTTC